The clone carrying this T cell receptor (beta chain) was seen repeatedly, ten times or more. The data are from a study of T cells in Graves' hyperthyroidism and ophthalmopathy. Hyperthyroidism in the patients, aged 18 to 65, was newly diagnosed and under 2 months in duration. With V trimmed by 2 bases and J by 1 base, 7 bases remained unmatched. The CDR3 sequence is 17 residues long. Germline CDR1 reads MDHEN; CDR2 reads SYDVKM. Authors of the study amplified TCR beta CDR3 regions from RNA transcripts. The HTBI primer set drove a first-round RT-PCR of the TCR CDR3. Using its own MiXCR run on the multiplex PCR reads, TCRdb lists one record per CDR3 protein. The sample shows around 350,000 distinct CDR3 sequences, about 18% of them seen only once.

The chain combines TRBV28 with TRBJ1-2; 10 bases agree with TRBD1. The sequencing input was blood. The source is a young woman with Graves' hyperthyroidism. The CDR3 DNA sequence: TGTGCCAGCAGTTTAGGGGACAGGGGAGGGGGTAACTATGGCTACACCTTC. Translated: CASSLGDRGGGNYGYTF.